A selection of T cell receptor beta chains follows, all from one sample in a study of early T cells in non-severe SARS-CoV-2 infection. TCRdb fed the 5' RACE reads into MiXCR, producing one record per CDR3 protein. The table includes tens of thousands of distinct CDR3 sequences, less than 8.5% detected once. The sequenced sample was whole blood. Every receptor here comes from an adult who was a healthcare worker with PCR-confirmed SARS-CoV-2 infection or an uninfected control (not recorded which). CDR3s include the opening cysteine and the closing phenylalanine or tryptophan. A D gene is named only where the DNA matches it firmly. Expanded clones are given a class, and other clones once, few, many or no size at all.

j_call cdr3_length clone_size v_call d_call cdr3_nt cdr3_aa
TRBJ2-1 14 . TRBV9 . TGTGCCAGCAGCGTAGAGGGGAACTACAATGAGCAGTTCTTC CASSVEGNYNEQFF
TRBJ2-7 12 many TRBV30 TRBD1 TGTGCCTGCCGGACAGGGTTCTACGAGCAGTACTTC CACRTGFYEQYF
TRBJ2-5 16 . TRBV29-1 . TGCAGCGTCCCGATCATGTTTCAGCGGGCCCAAGAGACCCAGTACTTC CSVPIMFQRAQETQYF
TRBJ2-1 14 few TRBV7-3 . TGTGCCAGCAGCCCCCGCAGCTCCTACAATGAGCAGTTCTTC CASSPRSSYNEQFF
TRBJ2-4 17 many TRBV4-2 TRBD2 TGTGCCAGCAGCCAAGAGCCCACCGGGGGGGTGGGAAACATTCAGTACTTC CASSQEPTGGVGNIQYF
TRBJ2-5 15 . TRBV10-1 . TGCGCCAGCAGTGAGCGAGTCGAGGAGGCAGAGACCCAGTACTTC CASSERVEEAETQYF
TRBJ2-1 15 many TRBV13 . TGTGCCAGCAGCTCAGGGCCCGAGACCTACAATGAGCAGTTCTTC CASSSGPETYNEQFF
TRBJ2-2 16 few TRBV5-1 TRBD2 TGCGCCAGCAGCTTAAGACTAGCGGGAGATCCCGGGGAGCTGTTTTTT CASSLRLAGDPGELFF
TRBJ1-5 13 . TRBV28 . TGTGCCAGCAGGCTGGGGGTAGTGAAGCCCCAGCATTTT CASRLGVVKPQHF
TRBJ2-5 15 . TRBV5-6 TRBD1 TGTGCCAGCAGCTCAGGGACAGTAACTCGAGAGACCCAGTACTTC CASSSGTVTRETQYF
TRBJ1-4 16 many TRBV5-4 TRBD1 TGTGCCAGCAGCAACTACGGACAGGGCTTAATGGGGAAACTGTTTTTT CASSNYGQGLMGKLFF
TRBJ2-6 15 . TRBV27 . TGTGCCAGCAGTCCCCAGCCGTGGGGGGCCAACGTCCTGACTTTC CASSPQPWGANVLTF
TRBJ2-5 13 . TRBV28 TRBD2 TGTGCCAGCAGAGCGGGAGGGCCGGAGACCCAGTACTTC CASRAGGPETQYF
TRBJ2-1 19 . TRBV2 TRBD2 TGTGCCAGCAGTGAAATGATTGGTCGAGCGGGAGTTTACTACAATGAGCAGTTCTTC CASSEMIGRAGVYYNEQFF
TRBJ2-7 18 many TRBV6-5 . TGTGCCAGCAGTTACTTCGGGACGGCTACTAGGAGCTCCTACGAGCAGTACTTC CASSYFGTATRSSYEQYF
TRBJ1-3 15 many TRBV7-2 . TGTGCCAGCAGCTTAGGCGGTGGGGCTGGAAACACCATATATTTT CASSLGGGAGNTIYF
TRBJ1-1 15 many TRBV5-5 . TGTGCCAGCAGCTTGGTTGGTGGAATGAACACTGAAGCTTTCTTT CASSLVGGMNTEAFF
TRBJ2-7 12 few TRBV25-1 . TGTGCCAGCAGGGCTAGCTCCTACGAGCAGTACTTC CASRASSYEQYF
TRBJ2-1 13 few TRBV4-2 TRBD2 TGTGCCAGCAGGGGGCTAGCGGAAGATGAGCAGTTCTTC CASRGLAEDEQFF
TRBJ2-3 12 . TRBV6-6 . TGTGCCAGCAGTTCAAAAGGAGATACGCAGTATTTT CASSSKGDTQYF
TRBJ2-1 19 many TRBV4-1 TRBD2 TGCGCCAGCAGCCAAGGGACAGGGCGGGCTAGCGGGAGGGCCGATGAGCAGTTCTTC CASSQGTGRASGRADEQFF
TRBJ2-2 17 few TRBV7-6 . TGTGCCAGCAGCTTAGATCCAGGGGAGTCGGACACCGGGGAGCTGTTTTTT CASSLDPGESDTGELFF